This is a list of T cell receptor beta chains from one sample in a study of CD8+CD57+ T cells in acquired aplastic anemia. TCRdb re-analysed the reads in MiXCR, keeping a single row per CDR3 protein. The sample holds approximately 180,000 distinct CDR3 sequences, 40% to 50% seen once. The specimen was sorted CD4+, CD8+, or CD8+CD57+ T cells (not recorded which) from PBMCs. All receptors come from a human donor with aplastic anemia. CDR3s include the opening cysteine and the closing phenylalanine or tryptophan. The D gene is left open where the match is weak. Not every row has a clone size; where given, it reads once, few, many or a size class.

-,TRBV15,TRBJ1-5,-,CATSGGISNQPQHF,TGTGCCACCAGTGGCGGCATTAGCAATCAGCCCCAGCATTTT
-,TRBV3-1,TRBJ1-5,many,CASSQVLGVQPQHF,TGTGCCAGCAGCCAAGTTCTAGGGGTCCAGCCCCAGCATTTT
TRBD2,TRBV7-6,TRBJ2-1,-,CASSLALGGSSYNEQFF,TGTGCCAGCAGCTTAGCGCTGGGGGGGAGCTCCTACAATGAGCAGTTCTTC
-,TRBV10-2,TRBJ1-5,-,CASSDGALQPQHF,TGCGCCAGCAGTGACGGGGCTCTTCAGCCCCAGCATTTT
TRBD2,TRBV11-2,TRBJ2-1,many,CASSPGTITYNEQFF,TGTGCCAGCAGTCCCGGGACTATTACATACAATGAGCAGTTCTTC
-,TRBV19,TRBJ2-5,many,CASSIQGWGQETQYF,TGTGCCAGTAGTATCCAGGGGTGGGGGCAAGAGACCCAGTACTTC
-,TRBV29-1,TRBJ1-1,many,CSARRGGDTEAFF,TGCAGCGCCCGGCGGGGGGGGGACACTGAAGCTTTCTTT
TRBD1,TRBV5-1,TRBJ2-2,many,CASLAGTGYTGELFF,TGCGCCAGCCTCGCCGGGACAGGGTACACCGGGGAGCTGTTTTTT
-,TRBV29-1,TRBJ2-3,many,CSHWELISTDTQYF,TGCAGCCATTGGGAGCTCATTAGCACAGATACGCAGTATTTT
-,TRBV7-9,TRBJ1-4,-,CASSLAGAGSEKLFF,TGTGCCAGCAGCTTAGCTGGGGCAGGGAGTGAAAAACTGTTTTTT
TRBD1,TRBV15,TRBJ1-1,-,CATSPAPGQETSNTEAFF,TGTGCCACCAGCCCGGCCCCGGGACAGGAAACCTCGAACACTGAAGCTTTCTTT
-,TRBV24-1,TRBJ2-3,-,CATSDGAEASTGSQYF,TGTGCCACCAGTGATGGAGCGGAGGCTAGTACAGGTTCGCAGTATTTT
TRBD1,TRBV7-6,TRBJ1-5,once,CASSFTGGNQPQHF,TGTGCCAGCAGTTTTACAGGGGGCAATCAGCCCCAGCATTTT
TRBD2,TRBV7-3,TRBJ2-3,many,CASSLGGGPGDTQYF,TGTGCCAGCAGCTTGGGCGGGGGGCCGGGAGATACGCAGTATTTT
TRBD2,TRBV19,TRBJ2-5,-,CASSGGTRLQETQYF,TGTGCCAGTAGTGGGGGGACTAGACTCCAAGAGACCCAGTACTTC
TRBD2,TRBV28,TRBJ2-7,-,CASEQRGTGKQYF,TGTGCCAGCGAGCAGCGGGGGACGGGAAAGCAGTACTTC
TRBD1,TRBV10-3,TRBJ2-5,-,CAISVGGTGGVETQYF,TGTGCCATCAGTGTTGGCGGGACAGGGGGCGTCGAGACCCAGTACTTC
-,TRBV7-9,TRBJ2-1,-,CASVGSYNEQFF,TGTGCCAGCGTGGGCTCCTACAATGAGCAGTTCTTC
TRBD1,TRBV29-1,TRBJ2-1,-,CSGRTGGSPYNEQFF,TGCAGCGGAAGGACAGGGGGTTCACCCTACAATGAGCAGTTCTTC
TRBD2,TRBV29-1,TRBJ2-1,-,CSVEGGLAGINEQFF,TGCAGCGTTGAGGGGGGACTAGCGGGGATCAATGAGCAGTTCTTC
TRBD2,TRBV7-2,TRBJ2-2,many,CASSLGPSGATGELFF,TGTGCCAGCAGCTTAGGTCCTAGCGGGGCCACCGGGGAGCTGTTTTTT
TRBD1,TRBV9,TRBJ1-6,many,CASTAGQGANSPLHF,TGTGCCAGCACCGCGGGACAGGGGGCTAATTCACCCCTCCACTTT
-,TRBV20-1,TRBJ1-6,-,CSARDQRESRRINSPLHF,TGCAGTGCTAGAGATCAAAGAGAATCAAGACGGATCAATTCACCCCTCCACTTT
TRBD1,TRBV29-1,TRBJ2-1,-,CSVEAQGQGQANEQFF,TGCAGCGTTGAAGCCCAAGGACAGGGCCAGGCAAATGAGCAGTTCTTC
-,TRBV27,TRBJ1-2,many,CASSSRNYGYTF,TGTGCCAGCAGTTCCCGAAACTATGGCTACACCTTC
-,TRBV15,TRBJ1-3,once,CATSRDYGSSGNTIYF,TGTGCCACCAGCAGAGATTACGGGAGCTCTGGAAACACCATATATTTT
-,TRBV19,TRBJ2-7,-,CASSTTGMPWEQYF,TGTGCCAGTAGTACGACAGGTATGCCGTGGGAGCAGTACTTC
-,TRBV18,TRBJ2-1,-,CASSPGIQSYNEQFF,TGTGCCAGCTCACCCGGGATTCAATCCTACAATGAGCAGTTCTTC
-,TRBV24-1,TRBJ1-6,few,CATVVMSSPLHF,TGTGCCACCGTCGTTATGAGTTCACCCCTCCACTTT
-,TRBV24-1,TRBJ2-2,few,CATSEVPARGVGELFF,TGTGCCACCAGTGAAGTCCCAGCGCGAGGGGTCGGGGAGCTGTTTTTT
-,TRBV29-1,TRBJ2-1,-,CSVDSRAYNEQFF,TGCAGCGTTGATTCCAGGGCCTACAATGAGCAGTTCTTC